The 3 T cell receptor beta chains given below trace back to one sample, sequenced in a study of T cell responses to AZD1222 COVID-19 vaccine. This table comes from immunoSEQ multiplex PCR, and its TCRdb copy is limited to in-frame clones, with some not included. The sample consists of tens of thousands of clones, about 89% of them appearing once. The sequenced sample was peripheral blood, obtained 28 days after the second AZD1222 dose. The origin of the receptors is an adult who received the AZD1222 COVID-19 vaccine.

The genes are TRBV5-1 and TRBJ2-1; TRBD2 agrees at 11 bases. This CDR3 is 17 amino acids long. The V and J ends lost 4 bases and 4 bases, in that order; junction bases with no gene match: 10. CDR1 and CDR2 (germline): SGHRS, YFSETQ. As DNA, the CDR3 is TGCGCCAGCAGCCCCGGGACTAGCGGAACTGAGTACAATGAGCAGTTCTTC. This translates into CASSPGTSGTEYNEQFF.

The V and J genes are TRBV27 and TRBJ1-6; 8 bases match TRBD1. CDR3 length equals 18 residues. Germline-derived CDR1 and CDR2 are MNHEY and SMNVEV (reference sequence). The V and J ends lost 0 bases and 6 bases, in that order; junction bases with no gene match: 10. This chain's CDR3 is CASSLSGGQARTNSPLHF. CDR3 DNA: TGTGCCAGCAGTTTATCCGGGGGACAGGCCAGAACTAATTCACCCCTCCACTTT.

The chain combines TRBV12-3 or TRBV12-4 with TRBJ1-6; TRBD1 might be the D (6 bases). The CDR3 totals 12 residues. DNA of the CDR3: TGTGTCAGGGGATCCTATAATTCACCCCTCCACTTT. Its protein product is CVRGSYNSPLHF.